A selection of T cell receptor beta chains follows, all from one sample in a study of low-dose radiotherapy and immunotherapy resistance in tumors. TCRdb re-derived calls from the reads in MiXCR, one entry per CDR3 protein. The table shows about 100,000 distinct CDR3 sequences, with around 20% occurring only once. The starting material was PBMCs, obtained after low-dose radiotherapy plus immunotherapy. Receptor source: a male donor with prostate cancer. CDR3s include the opening cysteine and the closing phenylalanine or tryptophan. A D gene is named only where the DNA matches it firmly. Only some rows state a clone size, as once, few, many or a class for expanded clones.

J	V	size	D	DNA	CDR3
TRBJ2-3	TRBV14	many	.	TGTGCCAGCAGCCCCCTTGGGGGGCCCGACCCTACGCAGTATTTT	CASSPLGGPDPTQYF
TRBJ1-6	TRBV6-2/TRBV6-3	many	TRBD1	TGTGCCAGCAGCATAGGCCGGGACAGGGTGCGGTCACCCCTCCACTTT	CASSIGRDRVRSPLHF
TRBJ2-2	TRBV10-3	many	TRBD1	TGTGCCACCGAAACAGGGACAGGGAAAGGGAGGACCGGGGAGCTGTTTTTT	CATETGTGKGRTGELFF
TRBJ1-5	TRBV2	many	TRBD1	TGTGCCAGCAGTTTGACAGGGGGAAATCAGCCCCAGCATTTT	CASSLTGGNQPQHF
TRBJ1-2	TRBV6-5	few	.	TGTGCCAGCAGTTACGGTCCGGATTTCTATGGCTACACCTTC	CASSYGPDFYGYTF
TRBJ2-2	TRBV19	.	TRBD2	TGTGCCAGTAAGGCGGGGGTCCCCGGGGAGCTGTTTTTT	CASKAGVPGELFF
TRBJ2-1	TRBV9	.	TRBD2	TGTGCCAGCAGCCCGCGTAGCGGGAGCTCCTACAATGAGCAGTTCTTC	CASSPRSGSSYNEQFF
TRBJ2-5	TRBV7-3	many	TRBD2	TGTGCCAGCAGCTTAGCGGGGGGGTTGGGGGAGACCCAGTACTTC	CASSLAGGLGETQYF
TRBJ1-2	TRBV5-4	.	.	TGTGCCAGCAGCTTTTCGGGGAATGGCTACACCTTC	CASSFSGNGYTF
TRBJ1-2	TRBV6-1	many	.	TGTGCCAGCAGTGAAGGACAGTCCTATGGCTACACCTTC	CASSEGQSYGYTF
TRBJ2-1	TRBV28	many	.	TGTGCCAGCACTCAGGTAGGGGCCGACAATGAGCAGTTCTTC	CASTQVGADNEQFF
TRBJ1-2	TRBV28	.	.	TGTGCCAGCACCGATGCCTCCCGGGGCGACTATGGCTACACCTTC	CASTDASRGDYGYTF
TRBJ1-1	TRBV30	many	.	TGTGCCTGGAGTGTATTGTTCTCGGGACGAGCTTTCTTT	CAWSVLFSGRAFF
TRBJ1-5	TRBV5-1	many	TRBD1	TGCGCCAGCAGCTTGGGGACAGGTAGCCAGCCCCAGCATTTT	CASSLGTGSQPQHF
TRBJ2-3	TRBV3-1	.	TRBD1	TGTGCCAGCAGCCAAGACCGGACAGGGGGCACAGATACGCAGTATTTT	CASSQDRTGGTDTQYF
TRBJ2-3	TRBV4-2	.	TRBD2	TGTGCCAGCAGCCAAGGGCCGCGGGGGGCGGCTGATACGCAGTATTTT	CASSQGPRGAADTQYF
TRBJ2-7	TRBV3-1	many	.	TGTGCCAGCAGCCAAGCCTTTGGAGGTGGGCTGGAGCAGTACTTC	CASSQAFGGGLEQYF
TRBJ2-5	TRBV5-1	many	.	TGCGCCAGCAGCCCCGGGCGTCAAGAGACCCAGTACTTC	CASSPGRQETQYF
TRBJ1-5	TRBV5-8	.	.	TGTGCCAGCAGCTTGGTATGGGGTAATCAGCCCCAGCATTTT	CASSLVWGNQPQHF
TRBJ2-7	TRBV27	.	TRBD1	TGTGCCAGCAGTCTATCCTCCAGGGGGTGGCCCTACGAGCAGTACTTC	CASSLSSRGWPYEQYF
TRBJ2-5	TRBV10-3	many	.	TGTGCCATCAGTGAGGGCCAGACGGGGGAGACCCAGTACTTC	CAISEGQTGETQYF
TRBJ1-2	TRBV5-1	many	.	TGCGCCAGCAGCCTGAGGGTTAACTATGGCTACACCTTC	CASSLRVNYGYTF
TRBJ1-1	TRBV27	many	.	TGTGCCAGCCTAAGCCCACAGGAGCCCCCTGAAGCTTTCTTT	CASLSPQEPPEAFF
TRBJ2-1	TRBV6-2/TRBV6-3	many	.	TGTGCCAGCAGTTACTCGAACCGGGGGCCCTACAATGAGCAGTTCTTC	CASSYSNRGPYNEQFF
TRBJ2-7	TRBV20-1	.	.	TGCAGTGCTAGTTCCTCGGGCATCCACGAGCAGTACTTC	CSASSSGIHEQYF
TRBJ1-4	TRBV6-2/TRBV6-3	many	.	TGTGCCAGCCTAGGCACAGGGCCTGAAAAACTGTTTTTT	CASLGTGPEKLFF
TRBJ2-1	TRBV23-1	many	.	TGCGCCAGCAGTCCCGACCCTTGCCAAGGGGCAGGAGTATACAATGAGCAGTTCTTC	CASSPDPCQGAGVYNEQFF
TRBJ1-6	TRBV7-8	many	.	TGTGCCAGCAGCTTATATGGCAGTCCCCTCCACTTT	CASSLYGSPLHF
TRBJ2-3	TRBV6-6	many	.	TGTGCCAGCAGCCTCGACGGGTCTAGCACAGATACGCAGTATTTT	CASSLDGSSTDTQYF
TRBJ1-1	TRBV3-1	many	TRBD1	TGTGCCAGCAGGCCGTTCTTCGGACAGGCGGTCTCTGGGGGTGAAGCTTTCTTT	CASRPFFGQAVSGGEAFF
TRBJ1-2	TRBV29-1	many	TRBD1	TGCAGCGCGCTGGGACAGGGGGCATTTGGCTACACCTTC	CSALGQGAFGYTF
TRBJ2-2	TRBV5-1	many	.	TGCGCCAGCAGCTTGGCTCGGGGTTTTGCCGGGGAGCTGTTTTTT	CASSLARGFAGELFF
TRBJ2-3	TRBV4-1	many	TRBD2	TGCGCCAGCAGCCAAGTGCTAGCGGGGATCACAGATACGCAGTATTTT	CASSQVLAGITDTQYF
TRBJ1-2	TRBV11-2	many	TRBD1	TGTGCCAGCAGGGCAGGGGGCGACTATGGCTACACCTTC	CASRAGGDYGYTF
TRBJ1-1	TRBV4-1	many	.	TGCGCCAGCGGAGACTTGGTCACTGAAGCTTTCTTT	CASGDLVTEAFF
TRBJ2-1	TRBV2	.	.	TGTGCCAGCATAGGCCCCTTAGGCAATGAGCAGTTCTTC	CASIGPLGNEQFF
TRBJ1-4	TRBV2	many	TRBD1	TGTGCCAGCACACCGGGACAGGGGAATAATGAAAAACTGTTTTTT	CASTPGQGNNEKLFF
TRBJ2-5	TRBV28	.	.	TGTGCCAGCAGTTTTAGCGTGGGCCAAGAGACCCAGTACTTC	CASSFSVGQETQYF
TRBJ2-3	TRBV7-2	many	.	TGTGCCAGCAGCTTAGGGCGGGGATGGACAGATACGCAGTATTTT	CASSLGRGWTDTQYF
TRBJ2-1	TRBV11-2	many	.	TGTGCCAGCAGCCTTAAGGGACTGGCCTACAATGAGCAGTTCTTC	CASSLKGLAYNEQFF
TRBJ2-3	TRBV10-3	many	TRBD2	TGTGCCACCGGGGGGGCGGGAGATACGCAGTATTTT	CATGGAGDTQYF
TRBJ2-5	TRBV20-1	many	TRBD2	TGCAGTGCTAGCGGTAGCGGGGGCCGGACCCAGTACTTC	CSASGSGGRTQYF
TRBJ1-5	TRBV2	.	TRBD1	TGTGCCAGCAGTTTCCACATACAGGGGGCAGGTCAGCCCCAGCATTTT	CASSFHIQGAGQPQHF
TRBJ2-1	TRBV5-1	few	TRBD2	TGCGCCAGCAGCTTGGGACTAGCGGGGGGCAATGAGCAGTTCTTC	CASSLGLAGGNEQFF
TRBJ1-6	TRBV4-1	many	.	TGCGCCAGCAGGTTAGGATATGATTCACCCCTCCACTTT	CASRLGYDSPLHF
TRBJ2-1	TRBV7-9	many	TRBD1	TGTGCCAGCAGCTTAGGCGGACAGGGGAACAATGAGCAGTTCTTC	CASSLGGQGNNEQFF
TRBJ2-7	TRBV11-2	many	.	TGTGCCAGCAGCTTAGTCCCCGGGGGCGCACTCCACGAGCAGTACTTC	CASSLVPGGALHEQYF